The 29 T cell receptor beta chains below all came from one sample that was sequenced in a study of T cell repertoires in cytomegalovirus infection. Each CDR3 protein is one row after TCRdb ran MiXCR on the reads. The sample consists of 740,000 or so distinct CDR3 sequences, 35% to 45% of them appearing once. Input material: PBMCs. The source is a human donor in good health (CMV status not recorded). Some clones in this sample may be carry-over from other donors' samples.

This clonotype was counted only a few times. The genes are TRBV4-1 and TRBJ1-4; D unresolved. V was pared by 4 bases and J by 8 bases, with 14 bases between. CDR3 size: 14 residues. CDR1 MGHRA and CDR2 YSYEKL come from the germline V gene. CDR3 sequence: CASSREDAAEKLFF. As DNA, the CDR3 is TGCGCCAGCAGCCGGGAAGATGCTGCAGAAAAACTGTTTTTT.

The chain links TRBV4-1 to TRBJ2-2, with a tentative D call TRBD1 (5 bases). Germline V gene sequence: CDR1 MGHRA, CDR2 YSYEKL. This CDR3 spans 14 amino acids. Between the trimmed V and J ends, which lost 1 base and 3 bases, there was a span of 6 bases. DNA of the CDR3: TGCGCCAGCAGCCAAGTAGGGGACACCGGGGAGCTGTTTTTT. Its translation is CASSQVGDTGELFF.

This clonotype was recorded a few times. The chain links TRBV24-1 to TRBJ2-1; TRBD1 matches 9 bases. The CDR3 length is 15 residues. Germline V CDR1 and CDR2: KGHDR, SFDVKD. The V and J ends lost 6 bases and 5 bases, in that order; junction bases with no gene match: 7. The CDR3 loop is CATSPSRTGDNEQFF. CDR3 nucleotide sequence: TGTGCCACCAGTCCCTCCAGGACAGGGGACAATGAGCAGTTCTTC.

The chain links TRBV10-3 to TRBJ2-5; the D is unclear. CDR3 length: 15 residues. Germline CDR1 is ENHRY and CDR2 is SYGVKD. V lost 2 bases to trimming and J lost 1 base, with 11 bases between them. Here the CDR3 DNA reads TGTGCCATCAGTGAGCCGGGTGGGCGCCAAGAGACCCAGTACTTC. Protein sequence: CAISEPGGRQETQYF.

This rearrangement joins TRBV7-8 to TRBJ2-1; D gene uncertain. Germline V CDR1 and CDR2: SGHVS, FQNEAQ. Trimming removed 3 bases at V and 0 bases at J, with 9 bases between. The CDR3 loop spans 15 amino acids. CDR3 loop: CASSFWGSSYNEQFF. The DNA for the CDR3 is TGTGCCAGCAGCTTTTGGGGTAGCTCCTACAATGAGCAGTTCTTC.

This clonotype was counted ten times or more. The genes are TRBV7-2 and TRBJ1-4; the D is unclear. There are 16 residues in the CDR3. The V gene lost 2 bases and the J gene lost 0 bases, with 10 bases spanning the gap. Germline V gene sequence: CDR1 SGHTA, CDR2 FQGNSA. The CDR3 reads CASSLRQRATNEKLFF. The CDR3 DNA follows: TGTGCCAGCAGCTTACGGCAGAGAGCAACTAATGAAAAACTGTTTTTT.

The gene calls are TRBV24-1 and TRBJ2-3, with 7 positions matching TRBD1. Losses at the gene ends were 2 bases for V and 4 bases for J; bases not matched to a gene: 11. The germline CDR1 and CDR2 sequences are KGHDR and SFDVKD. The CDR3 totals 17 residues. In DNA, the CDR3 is TGTGCCACCAGTGATTCGCCCGCCCGACAGGGAGCAGATACGCAGTATTTT. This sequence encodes CATSDSPARQGADTQYF.

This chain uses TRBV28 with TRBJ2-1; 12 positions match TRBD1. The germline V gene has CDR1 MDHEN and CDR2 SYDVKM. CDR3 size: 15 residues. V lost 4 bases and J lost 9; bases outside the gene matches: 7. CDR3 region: CASSWGTGGTAEQFF. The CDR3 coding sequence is TGTGCCAGCAGTTGGGGGACAGGGGGCACGGCTGAGCAGTTCTTC.

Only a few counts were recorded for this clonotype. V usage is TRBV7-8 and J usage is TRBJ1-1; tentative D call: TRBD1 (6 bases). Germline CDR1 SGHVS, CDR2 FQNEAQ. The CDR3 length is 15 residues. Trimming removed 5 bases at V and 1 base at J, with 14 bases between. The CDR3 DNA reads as TGTGCCAGCAGCCTATCCGGGACATCGAACACTGAAGCTTTCTTT. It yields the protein CASSLSGTSNTEAFF.

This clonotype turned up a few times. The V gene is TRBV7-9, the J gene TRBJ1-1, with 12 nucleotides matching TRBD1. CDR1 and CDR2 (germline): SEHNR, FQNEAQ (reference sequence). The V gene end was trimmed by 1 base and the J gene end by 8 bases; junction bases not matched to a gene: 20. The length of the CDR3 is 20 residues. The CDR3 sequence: CASSLDRGSGTGGVPKEAFF. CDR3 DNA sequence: TGTGCCAGCAGCTTAGATCGGGGGTCCGGGACAGGGGGCGTCCCGAAAGAAGCTTTCTTT.

CDR3 sequence: CASSRLAGGDEQFF. The CDR3 nucleotides are TGTGCCAGTAGTCGTCTAGCGGGAGGAGATGAGCAGTTCTTC. V is TRBV19 and J is TRBJ2-1; 11 bases agree with TRBD2. This CDR3 contains 14 residues. Germline assignment: CDR1 LNHDA and CDR2 SQIVND (reference sequence). V trimming: 5 bases; J trimming: 8 bases; junction bases outside the gene matches: 5.

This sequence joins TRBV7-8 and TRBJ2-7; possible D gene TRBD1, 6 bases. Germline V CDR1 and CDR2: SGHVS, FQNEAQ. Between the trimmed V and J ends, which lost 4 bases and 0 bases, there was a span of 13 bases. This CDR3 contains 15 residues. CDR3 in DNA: TGTGCCAGCAGCTATGGACAGAGTAGCTCCTACGAGCAGTACTTC. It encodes CASSYGQSSSYEQYF.

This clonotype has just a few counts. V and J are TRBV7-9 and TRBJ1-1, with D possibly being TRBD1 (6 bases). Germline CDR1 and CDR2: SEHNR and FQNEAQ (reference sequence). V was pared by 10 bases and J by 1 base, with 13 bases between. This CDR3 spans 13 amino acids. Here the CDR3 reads CATRRGPNTEAFF. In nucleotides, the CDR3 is TGTGCCACCCGGCGGGGGCCGAACACTGAAGCTTTCTTT. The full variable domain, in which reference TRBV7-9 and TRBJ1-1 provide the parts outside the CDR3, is DTGVSQNPRHKITKRGQNVTFRCDPISEHNRLYWYRQTLGQGPEFLTYFQNEAQLEKSRLLSDRFSAERPKGSFSTLEIQRTEQGDSAMYLCATRRGPNTEAFFGQGTRLTVV.

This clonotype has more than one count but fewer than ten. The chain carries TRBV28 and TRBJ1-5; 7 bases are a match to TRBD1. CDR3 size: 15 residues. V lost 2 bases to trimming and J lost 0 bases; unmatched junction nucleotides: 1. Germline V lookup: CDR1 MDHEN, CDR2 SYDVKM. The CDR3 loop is CASSLQGDSNQPQHF. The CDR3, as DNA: TGTGCCAGCAGTTTACAGGGGGATAGCAATCAGCCCCAGCATTTT.

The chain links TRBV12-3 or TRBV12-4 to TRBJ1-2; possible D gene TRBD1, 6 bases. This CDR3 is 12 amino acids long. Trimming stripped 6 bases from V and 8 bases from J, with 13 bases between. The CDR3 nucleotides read TGTGCCAGCAGGCAGGGGAACGTGGGCTACACCTTC. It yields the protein CASRQGNVGYTF.

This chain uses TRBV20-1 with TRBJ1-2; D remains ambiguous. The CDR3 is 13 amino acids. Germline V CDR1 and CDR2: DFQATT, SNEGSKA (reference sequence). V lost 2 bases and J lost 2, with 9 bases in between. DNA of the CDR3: TGCAGTGCTAGAACCTCGCCGAACTATGGCTACACCTTC. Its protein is CSARTSPNYGYTF.

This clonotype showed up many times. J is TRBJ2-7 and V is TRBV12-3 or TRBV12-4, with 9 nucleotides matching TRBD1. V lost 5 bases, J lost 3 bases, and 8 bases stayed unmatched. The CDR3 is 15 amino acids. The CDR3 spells CASSLFGQGNYEQYF. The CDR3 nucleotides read TGTGCCAGCAGTCTTTTTGGACAGGGGAACTACGAGCAGTACTTC.

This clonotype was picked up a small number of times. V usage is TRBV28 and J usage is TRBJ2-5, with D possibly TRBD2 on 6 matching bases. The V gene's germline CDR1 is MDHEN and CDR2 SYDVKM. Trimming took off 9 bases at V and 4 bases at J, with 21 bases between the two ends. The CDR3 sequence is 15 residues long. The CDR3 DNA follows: TGTGCCAGTACCCCGGGACTGACGTTATCAGAGACCCAGTACTTC. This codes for CASTPGLTLSETQYF.

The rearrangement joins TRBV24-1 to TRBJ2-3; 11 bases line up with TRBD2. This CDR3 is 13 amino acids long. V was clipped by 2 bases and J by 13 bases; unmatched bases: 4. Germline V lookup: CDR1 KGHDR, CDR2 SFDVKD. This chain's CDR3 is CATSDSGLAVEYF. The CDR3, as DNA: TGTGCCACCAGTGATTCGGGACTAGCGGTGGAGTATTTT.

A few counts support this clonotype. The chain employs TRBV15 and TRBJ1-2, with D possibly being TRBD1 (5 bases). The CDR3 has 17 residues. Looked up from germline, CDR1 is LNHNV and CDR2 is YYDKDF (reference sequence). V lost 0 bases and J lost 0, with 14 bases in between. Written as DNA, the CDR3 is TGTGCCACCAGCAGAGATAGGGGCCAGGGCCCTAACTATGGCTACACCTTC. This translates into CATSRDRGQGPNYGYTF.

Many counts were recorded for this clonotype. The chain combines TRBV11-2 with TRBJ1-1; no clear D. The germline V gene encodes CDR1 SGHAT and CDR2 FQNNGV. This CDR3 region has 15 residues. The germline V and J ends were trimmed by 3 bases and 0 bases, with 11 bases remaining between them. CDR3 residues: CASSFEAGMNTEAFF. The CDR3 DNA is TGTGCCAGCAGCTTTGAGGCAGGTATGAACACTGAAGCTTTCTTT.

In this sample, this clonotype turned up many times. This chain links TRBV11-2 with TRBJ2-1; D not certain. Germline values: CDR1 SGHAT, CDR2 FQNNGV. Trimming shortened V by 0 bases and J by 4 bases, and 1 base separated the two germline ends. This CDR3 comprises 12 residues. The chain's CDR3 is CASSLEYNEQFF. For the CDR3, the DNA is TGTGCCAGCAGCTTAGAATACAATGAGCAGTTCTTC.

The CDR3 nucleotides are TGCGCCAGCAGCCAAGAATTTGGCATAATCACTGAAGCTTTCTTT. As protein: CASSQEFGIITEAFF. The chain links TRBV4-1 to TRBJ1-1; D uncertain. Germline CDR1 MGHRA, CDR2 YSYEKL. Trimming removed 0 bases from V and 4 bases from J, with 12 bases in between. This CDR3 comprises 15 residues.

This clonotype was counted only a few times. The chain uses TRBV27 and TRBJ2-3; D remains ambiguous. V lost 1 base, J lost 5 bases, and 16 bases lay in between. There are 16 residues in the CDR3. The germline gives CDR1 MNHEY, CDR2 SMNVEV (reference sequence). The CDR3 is CASSLLTRQGRDTQYF. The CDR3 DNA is TGTGCCAGCAGTTTATTGACACGCCAAGGAAGAGATACGCAGTATTTT.

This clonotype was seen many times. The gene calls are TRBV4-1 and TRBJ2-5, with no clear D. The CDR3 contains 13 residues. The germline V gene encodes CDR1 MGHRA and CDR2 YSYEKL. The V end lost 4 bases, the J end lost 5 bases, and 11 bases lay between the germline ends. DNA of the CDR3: TGCGCCAGCAGCCCCTTAAGCTGGGAGACCCAGTACTTC. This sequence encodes CASSPLSWETQYF.

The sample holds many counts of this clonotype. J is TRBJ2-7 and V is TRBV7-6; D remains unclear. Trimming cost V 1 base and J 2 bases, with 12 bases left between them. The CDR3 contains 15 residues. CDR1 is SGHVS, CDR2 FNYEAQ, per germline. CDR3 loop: CASSLVGVSPYEQYF. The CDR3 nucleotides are TGTGCCAGCAGCTTAGTTGGGGTCTCCCCCTACGAGCAGTACTTC.

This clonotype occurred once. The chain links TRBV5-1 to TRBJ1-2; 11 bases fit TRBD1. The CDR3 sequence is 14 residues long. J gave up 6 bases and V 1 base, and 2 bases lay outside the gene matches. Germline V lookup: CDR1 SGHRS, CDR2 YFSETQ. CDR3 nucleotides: TGCGCCAGCAGCTTGACGGGACAGGGGGATGGCTACACCTTC. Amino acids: CASSLTGQGDGYTF.

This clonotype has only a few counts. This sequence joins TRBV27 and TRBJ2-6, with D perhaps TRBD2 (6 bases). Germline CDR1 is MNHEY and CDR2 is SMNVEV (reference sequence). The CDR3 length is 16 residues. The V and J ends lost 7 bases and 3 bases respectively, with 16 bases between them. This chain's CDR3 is CASTSRGGFGANVLTF. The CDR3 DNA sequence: TGTGCCAGCACCTCGAGAGGAGGGTTTGGGGCCAACGTCCTGACTTTC.

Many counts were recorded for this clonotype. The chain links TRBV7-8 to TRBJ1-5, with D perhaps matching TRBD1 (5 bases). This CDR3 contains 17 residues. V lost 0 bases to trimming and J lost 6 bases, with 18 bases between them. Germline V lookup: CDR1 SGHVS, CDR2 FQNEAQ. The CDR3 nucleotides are TGTGCCAGCAGCTTAGCGCGGGGACGGGAGGGCCGTCAGCCCCAGCATTTT. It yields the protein CASSLARGREGRQPQHF.